The rows below give T cell receptor beta chains drawn from one sample of a study of shared clonotypes between healthy human individuals. Generated by immunoSEQ multiplex PCR, the TCRdb table keeps only in-frame clones and is missing some. The sample lists about 2 million clones, roughly 94% occurring once. What was sequenced was naive CD8+ T cells sorted from blood. The receptors were sampled from a man between 18 and 35 years old in good health. Both conserved end residues are part of each CDR3. A D gene is named only where the DNA matches it firmly. The listing skips clone size in some rows; elsewhere it reads once, few, many or a size class.

j_call: TRBJ1-6
clone_size: -
d_call: -
v_call: TRBV7-8
cdr3_aa: CASSLDGGPYNSPLHF
cdr3_nt: TGTGCCAGCAGCTTAGACGGGGGGCCCTATAATTCACCCCTCCACTTT

j_call: TRBJ2-3
clone_size: -
d_call: -
v_call: TRBV27
cdr3_aa: CASSWGLLSTDTQYF
cdr3_nt: TGTGCCAGCAGCTGGGGACTGCTATCCACAGATACGCAGTATTTT

j_call: TRBJ1-6
clone_size: -
d_call: -
v_call: TRBV11-2
cdr3_aa: CASSPINMAYTYNSPLHF
cdr3_nt: TGTGCCAGCAGCCCCATCAACATGGCTTATACCTATAATTCACCCCTCCACTTT

j_call: TRBJ2-3
clone_size: -
d_call: TRBD2
v_call: TRBV19
cdr3_aa: CASSIGLAGAPQTDTQYF
cdr3_nt: TGTGCCAGTAGTATCGGACTAGCGGGAGCTCCACAAACAGATACGCAGTATTTT

j_call: TRBJ2-3
clone_size: -
d_call: -
v_call: TRBV13
cdr3_aa: CASSHEDTQYF
cdr3_nt: TGTGCCAGCAGCCATGAAGATACGCAGTATTTT

j_call: TRBJ2-7
clone_size: -
d_call: -
v_call: TRBV7-9
cdr3_aa: CASSLLQTPSYEQYF
cdr3_nt: TGTGCCAGCAGCTTACTGCAGACACCCTCCTACGAGCAGTACTTC

j_call: TRBJ1-5
clone_size: -
d_call: -
v_call: TRBV28
cdr3_aa: CASSSWTGNQPQHF
cdr3_nt: TGTGCCAGCAGTTCCTGGACGGGGAATCAGCCCCAGCATTTT

j_call: TRBJ2-6
clone_size: -
d_call: -
v_call: TRBV5-1
cdr3_aa: CASSLAPAGSPGANVLTF
cdr3_nt: TGCGCCAGCAGCTTGGCCCCCGCGGGTTCCCCTGGGGCCAACGTCCTGACTTTC

j_call: TRBJ2-7
clone_size: -
d_call: -
v_call: TRBV25-1
cdr3_aa: CASSEVGGNEQYF
cdr3_nt: TGTGCCAGCAGTGAAGTAGGAGGAAACGAGCAGTACTTC

j_call: TRBJ1-3
clone_size: -
d_call: -
v_call: TRBV13
cdr3_aa: CASSLVGVSGNTIYF
cdr3_nt: TGTGCCAGCAGCTTAGTTGGGGTCTCTGGAAACACCATATATTTT

j_call: TRBJ2-1
clone_size: -
d_call: -
v_call: TRBV2
cdr3_aa: CASSERRSSYNEQFF
cdr3_nt: TGTGCCAGCAGTGAAAGAAGAAGCTCCTACAATGAGCAGTTCTTC

j_call: TRBJ2-3
clone_size: -
d_call: -
v_call: TRBV9
cdr3_aa: CASSVDPDDISTDTQYF
cdr3_nt: TGTGCCAGCAGCGTAGACCCAGACGACATTTCCACAGATACGCAGTATTTT

j_call: TRBJ2-7
clone_size: -
d_call: -
v_call: TRBV6-1
cdr3_aa: CASSEDGFGEGDEQYF
cdr3_nt: TGTGCCAGCAGTGAGGATGGGTTCGGGGAAGGAGACGAGCAGTACTTC

j_call: TRBJ1-1
clone_size: -
d_call: TRBD1
v_call: TRBV7-9
cdr3_aa: CASSLTGGDTEAFF
cdr3_nt: TGTGCCAGCAGCCTAACAGGGGGGGACACTGAAGCTTTCTTT

j_call: TRBJ1-2
clone_size: -
d_call: -
v_call: TRBV4-1
cdr3_aa: CASSPLEGLYGYTF
cdr3_nt: TGCGCCAGCAGCCCCCTCGAGGGTCTCTATGGCTACACCTTC

j_call: TRBJ1-1
clone_size: -
d_call: -
v_call: TRBV9
cdr3_aa: CASSSHPTGTGRNTEAFF
cdr3_nt: TGTGCCAGCAGCTCCCACCCCACAGGAACTGGACGCAACACTGAAGCTTTCTTT

j_call: TRBJ2-3
clone_size: -
d_call: TRBD2
v_call: TRBV5-1
cdr3_aa: CASSLRDYSTDTQYF
cdr3_nt: TGCGCCAGCAGCTTGCGGGACTATAGCACAGATACGCAGTATTTT

j_call: TRBJ1-5
clone_size: -
d_call: -
v_call: TRBV27
cdr3_aa: CASSPGTKGNQPQHF
cdr3_nt: TGTGCCAGCAGCCCCGGGACCAAAGGGAATCAGCCCCAGCATTTT

j_call: TRBJ2-1
clone_size: -
d_call: -
v_call: TRBV13
cdr3_aa: CASSLPLSTQTGEQFF
cdr3_nt: TGTGCCAGCAGCTTACCCCTATCGACCCAGACGGGAGAGCAGTTCTTC

j_call: TRBJ1-1
clone_size: once
d_call: -
v_call: TRBV5-4
cdr3_aa: CASSTWGGNTEAFF
cdr3_nt: TGTGCCAGCAGCACCTGGGGGGGCAACACTGAAGCTTTCTTT

j_call: TRBJ1-2
clone_size: -
d_call: -
v_call: TRBV6-5
cdr3_aa: CASSGGYGYTF
cdr3_nt: TGTGCCAGCAGCGGAGGCTATGGCTACACCTTC

j_call: TRBJ2-7
clone_size: -
d_call: TRBD1
v_call: TRBV27
cdr3_aa: CASSLAGGIYEQYF
cdr3_nt: TGTGCCAGCAGTTTGGCAGGGGGCATCTACGAGCAGTACTTC

j_call: TRBJ2-5
clone_size: -
d_call: -
v_call: TRBV6-6
cdr3_aa: CASSMVFGVETQYF
cdr3_nt: TGTGCCAGCAGTATGGTCTTCGGTGTTGAGACCCAGTACTTC

j_call: TRBJ2-1
clone_size: -
d_call: -
v_call: TRBV18
cdr3_aa: CASSPPGEGAYNEQFF
cdr3_nt: TGTGCCAGCTCACCCCCTGGGGAGGGGGCCTACAATGAGCAGTTCTTC

j_call: TRBJ2-2
clone_size: -
d_call: -
v_call: TRBV7-9
cdr3_aa: CASSFYRDYTGELFF
cdr3_nt: TGTGCCAGCAGCTTCTACCGGGACTACACCGGGGAGCTGTTTTTT

j_call: TRBJ1-1
clone_size: -
d_call: -
v_call: TRBV10-3
cdr3_aa: CAISDVGLRTEAFF
cdr3_nt: TGTGCCATCAGTGATGTGGGATTGCGGACTGAAGCTTTCTTT

j_call: TRBJ2-2
clone_size: -
d_call: -
v_call: TRBV11-2
cdr3_aa: CASSDQGLTGELFF
cdr3_nt: TGTGCCAGCAGCGACCAGGGCCTCACCGGGGAGCTGTTTTTT

j_call: TRBJ2-3
clone_size: -
d_call: TRBD2
v_call: TRBV10-2
cdr3_aa: CASSEPAGGSDTQYF
cdr3_nt: TGCGCCAGCAGTGAACCAGCGGGGGGCTCAGATACGCAGTATTTT

j_call: TRBJ1-1
clone_size: -
d_call: -
v_call: TRBV7-6
cdr3_aa: CASSLELNTEAFF
cdr3_nt: TGTGCCAGCAGCCTTGAGTTGAACACTGAAGCTTTCTTT

j_call: TRBJ2-7
clone_size: -
d_call: TRBD1
v_call: TRBV5-1
cdr3_aa: CASRQGAPTAPYEQYF
cdr3_nt: TGCGCCAGTAGACAGGGGGCGCCGACGGCTCCCTACGAGCAGTACTTC

j_call: TRBJ2-7
clone_size: -
d_call: TRBD2
v_call: TRBV5-8
cdr3_aa: CASSLAREGTYEQYF
cdr3_nt: TGTGCCAGCAGCTTAGCGCGGGAGGGAACCTACGAGCAGTACTTC

j_call: TRBJ1-5
clone_size: -
d_call: TRBD1
v_call: TRBV5-1
cdr3_aa: CASSPTGRMDQPQHF
cdr3_nt: TGCGCCAGCAGCCCGACAGGGCGGATGGATCAGCCCCAGCATTTT

j_call: TRBJ1-2
clone_size: -
d_call: -
v_call: TRBV6-1
cdr3_aa: CASSEEGGWDHGYTF
cdr3_nt: TGTGCCAGCAGTGAAGAAGGAGGGTGGGACCATGGCTACACCTTC

j_call: TRBJ1-2
clone_size: -
d_call: TRBD1
v_call: TRBV7-9
cdr3_aa: CASSAPGQGARGYTF
cdr3_nt: TGTGCCAGCAGCGCCCCGGGACAGGGGGCGCGTGGCTACACCTTC

j_call: TRBJ2-1
clone_size: -
d_call: -
v_call: TRBV27
cdr3_aa: CASSLGNEQFF
cdr3_nt: TGTGCCAGCAGTTTAGGGAATGAGCAGTTCTTC

j_call: TRBJ2-7
clone_size: -
d_call: TRBD1
v_call: TRBV4-1
cdr3_aa: CASSQGPGQGYEQYF
cdr3_nt: TGCGCCAGCAGCCAAGGACCGGGACAGGGGTACGAGCAGTACTTC

j_call: TRBJ2-2
clone_size: -
d_call: -
v_call: TRBV25-1
cdr3_aa: CASSEPQPRTGELFF
cdr3_nt: TGTGCCAGCAGTGAGCCTCAGCCTCGCACCGGGGAGCTGTTTTTT

j_call: TRBJ1-3
clone_size: -
d_call: TRBD1
v_call: TRBV5-8
cdr3_aa: CASSLDRGYGNTIYF
cdr3_nt: TGTGCCAGCAGCCTCGACAGGGGTTATGGAAACACCATATATTTT

j_call: TRBJ2-1
clone_size: -
d_call: -
v_call: TRBV30
cdr3_aa: CAWSDPTEQFF
cdr3_nt: TGTGCCTGGAGTGACCCTACTGAGCAGTTCTTC

j_call: TRBJ2-7
clone_size: -
d_call: TRBD1
v_call: TRBV11-2
cdr3_aa: CASSWDRGVYEQYF
cdr3_nt: TGTGCCAGCAGCTGGGACAGGGGCGTTTACGAGCAGTACTTC

j_call: TRBJ2-7
clone_size: -
d_call: TRBD2
v_call: TRBV5-5
cdr3_aa: CASSHGTSRDYEQYF
cdr3_nt: TGTGCCAGCAGCCATGGGACTAGCCGAGACTACGAGCAGTACTTC

j_call: TRBJ2-1
clone_size: once
d_call: -
v_call: TRBV11-2
cdr3_aa: CASSLEPTDEQFF
cdr3_nt: TGTGCCAGCAGCTTAGAGCCCACGGATGAGCAGTTCTTC

j_call: TRBJ2-3
clone_size: -
d_call: -
v_call: TRBV5-6
cdr3_aa: CASSFDIAVPSTDTQYF
cdr3_nt: TGTGCCAGCAGCTTTGATATAGCGGTTCCTAGCACAGATACGCAGTATTTT

j_call: TRBJ2-5
clone_size: -
d_call: -
v_call: TRBV4-1
cdr3_aa: CASSLLSGQETQYF
cdr3_nt: TGCGCCAGCAGCCTTCTTTCCGGTCAAGAGACCCAGTACTTC

j_call: TRBJ2-3
clone_size: -
d_call: -
v_call: TRBV5-6
cdr3_aa: CASTDTRTEATDTQYF
cdr3_nt: TGTGCCAGCACCGATACCCGGACCGAGGCCACAGATACGCAGTATTTT

j_call: TRBJ2-2
clone_size: -
d_call: -
v_call: TRBV29-1
cdr3_aa: CSVAGDTGELFF
cdr3_nt: TGCAGCGTTGCCGGGGACACCGGGGAGCTGTTTTTT

j_call: TRBJ2-7
clone_size: -
d_call: -
v_call: TRBV5-1
cdr3_aa: CASSPLEGVAYEQYF
cdr3_nt: TGCGCCAGCAGCCCTCTGGAGGGGGTAGCCTACGAGCAGTACTTC

j_call: TRBJ2-7
clone_size: -
d_call: TRBD2
v_call: TRBV27
cdr3_aa: CASSLGGSEYEQYF
cdr3_nt: TGTGCCAGCAGTTTAGGCGGGAGCGAATACGAGCAGTACTTC

j_call: TRBJ2-7
clone_size: -
d_call: TRBD2
v_call: TRBV28
cdr3_aa: CASSVGLETYEQYF
cdr3_nt: TGTGCCAGCAGTGTCGGACTAGAAACCTACGAGCAGTACTTC

j_call: TRBJ2-7
clone_size: once
d_call: -
v_call: TRBV7-9
cdr3_aa: CASSSGPSYEQYF
cdr3_nt: TGTGCCAGCAGCTCGGGCCCTTCCTACGAGCAGTACTTC

j_call: TRBJ2-5
clone_size: -
d_call: -
v_call: TRBV9
cdr3_aa: CASGREETQYF
cdr3_nt: TGTGCCAGCGGCAGGGAAGAGACCCAGTACTTC

j_call: TRBJ2-7
clone_size: -
d_call: -
v_call: TRBV11-2
cdr3_aa: CASSLSDYEQYF
cdr3_nt: TGTGCCAGCAGCTTATCGGATTACGAGCAGTACTTC

j_call: TRBJ1-1
clone_size: once
d_call: -
v_call: TRBV5-4
cdr3_aa: CASSLGRLNTEAFF
cdr3_nt: TGTGCCAGCAGCTTGGGGCGACTGAACACTGAAGCTTTCTTT

j_call: TRBJ2-7
clone_size: once
d_call: -
v_call: TRBV27
cdr3_aa: CASSFGSDSTFYEQYF
cdr3_nt: TGTGCCAGCAGTTTCGGCTCGGACAGTACTTTCTACGAGCAGTACTTC

j_call: TRBJ2-7
clone_size: -
d_call: TRBD2
v_call: TRBV14
cdr3_aa: CASSQMGLAGVYEQYF
cdr3_nt: TGTGCCAGCAGCCAAATGGGACTAGCGGGAGTTTACGAGCAGTACTTC

j_call: TRBJ2-1
clone_size: -
d_call: TRBD1
v_call: TRBV27
cdr3_aa: CASSSQGAYNEQFF
cdr3_nt: TGTGCCAGCAGTTCTCAGGGGGCGTACAATGAGCAGTTCTTC

j_call: TRBJ2-1
clone_size: -
d_call: TRBD1
v_call: TRBV7-2
cdr3_aa: CASSAGDSYNEQFF
cdr3_nt: TGTGCCAGCAGCGCAGGGGACAGTTACAATGAGCAGTTCTTC

j_call: TRBJ2-7
clone_size: once
d_call: TRBD2
v_call: TRBV7-9
cdr3_aa: CASSSHPPGLGVYEQYF
cdr3_nt: TGTGCCAGCAGCTCCCATCCACCGGGACTAGGGGTATACGAGCAGTACTTC

j_call: TRBJ2-1
clone_size: -
d_call: TRBD1
v_call: TRBV5-1
cdr3_aa: CASRWDRDSYNEQFF
cdr3_nt: TGCGCCAGCAGGTGGGACAGGGACTCCTACAATGAGCAGTTCTTC

j_call: TRBJ2-1
clone_size: -
d_call: -
v_call: TRBV7-9
cdr3_aa: CASSSGLEQFF
cdr3_nt: TGTGCCAGCAGCTCCGGGTTGGAGCAGTTCTTC